A selection of T cell receptor beta chains follows, all from one sample in a study of OX40 agonist ivuxolimab in advanced cancers. Sequencing was performed with immunoSEQ multiplex PCR; in TCRdb, only in-frame clones are kept and a portion is missing. This table holds some 59,000 clones, around 87% found once. Sequenced here: CD4+ or CD8+ T cells sorted from blood, sampled in a trial of the OX40 agonist ivuxolimab. Source of these receptors: an adult with an advanced solid tumor such as melanoma, head and neck, liver or kidney cancer. CDR3s include the opening cysteine and the closing phenylalanine or tryptophan. The D gene is left open where the match is weak. Size values are once, few and many counts, or a class for expanded clones, and some rows have none.

j_gene: TRBJ2-1
abundance: once
v_gene: TRBV7-3
d_gene: NA
CDR3nt: TGTGCCAGCAGCTTAGCCACATACAATGAGCAGTTCTTC
CDR3aa: CASSLATYNEQFF

j_gene: TRBJ2-7
abundance: NA
v_gene: TRBV28
d_gene: NA
CDR3nt: TGTGCCAGCAGTTACGGGGTTTACGAGCAGTACTTC
CDR3aa: CASSYGVYEQYF

j_gene: TRBJ2-6
abundance: NA
v_gene: TRBV7-9
d_gene: TRBD1
CDR3nt: TGTGCCAGCAGCTTAACAGGGGGCCTGATGTACGGGGCCAACGTCCTGACTTTC
CDR3aa: CASSLTGGLMYGANVLTF

j_gene: TRBJ1-6
abundance: once
v_gene: TRBV11-2
d_gene: NA
CDR3nt: TGTGCCAGCAGCTCCGGGACGGTCTATAATTCACCCCTCCACTTT
CDR3aa: CASSSGTVYNSPLHF

j_gene: TRBJ1-2
abundance: NA
v_gene: TRBV28
d_gene: NA
CDR3nt: TGTGCCAGCAGTCCCGGGACGGCGGTCTATGGCTACACCTTC
CDR3aa: CASSPGTAVYGYTF

j_gene: TRBJ2-3
abundance: NA
v_gene: TRBV7-9
d_gene: TRBD2
CDR3nt: TGTGCCAGCAGTTCTCGTAGCGGGAGGGCCACAGATACGCAGTATTTT
CDR3aa: CASSSRSGRATDTQYF

j_gene: TRBJ1-4
abundance: NA
v_gene: TRBV11-1
d_gene: NA
CDR3nt: TGTGCCAGCAGCCCATTCACGTCGGACGAAAAACTGTTTTTT
CDR3aa: CASSPFTSDEKLFF

j_gene: TRBJ1-1
abundance: NA
v_gene: TRBV5-5
d_gene: TRBD1
CDR3nt: TGTGCCAGCAGCTTGGAATATAACAGGGGCGACACTGAAGCTTTCTTT
CDR3aa: CASSLEYNRGDTEAFF

j_gene: TRBJ2-1
abundance: NA
v_gene: TRBV9
d_gene: TRBD2
CDR3nt: TGTGCCAGCAGCACTAGCGGGGCGTACCACAATGAGCAGTTCTTC
CDR3aa: CASSTSGAYHNEQFF

j_gene: TRBJ2-5
abundance: few
v_gene: TRBV4-1
d_gene: TRBD1
CDR3nt: TGCGCCAGCAGCCAAGGAACGGACAGGGGCGAGACCCAGTACTTC
CDR3aa: CASSQGTDRGETQYF

j_gene: TRBJ1-2
abundance: NA
v_gene: TRBV6-5
d_gene: TRBD1
CDR3nt: TGTGCCAGCAGTTACCCGACAGGGGACGGCTACACCTTC
CDR3aa: CASSYPTGDGYTF

j_gene: TRBJ2-5
abundance: once
v_gene: TRBV19
d_gene: TRBD1
CDR3nt: TGTGCCAGTAGTGCCCGGACAGGTGACTTTGGGGAGCAGTACTTC
CDR3aa: CASSARTGDFGEQYF

j_gene: TRBJ2-7
abundance: NA
v_gene: TRBV7-9
d_gene: TRBD2
CDR3nt: TGTGCCAGCAGCTCCGCGACTAGCGGGAGACGATACGAGCAGTACTTC
CDR3aa: CASSSATSGRRYEQYF

j_gene: TRBJ1-6
abundance: NA
v_gene: TRBV19
d_gene: NA
CDR3nt: TGTGCCAGTAGCCCACAACCGGGACACCGGGGTTCACCCCTCCACTTT
CDR3aa: CASSPQPGHRGSPLHF

j_gene: TRBJ2-3
abundance: NA
v_gene: TRBV10-2
d_gene: NA
CDR3nt: TGCGCCAGCACATTAGGCGACAGCACAGATACGCAGTATTTT
CDR3aa: CASTLGDSTDTQYF

j_gene: TRBJ1-5
abundance: once
v_gene: TRBV19
d_gene: NA
CDR3nt: TGTGCCAGTAGTATGGAGGGGGTTGGGCCCCAGCATTTT
CDR3aa: CASSMEGVGPQHF

j_gene: TRBJ1-1
abundance: NA
v_gene: TRBV27
d_gene: NA
CDR3nt: TGTGCCAGCAGTTCGGGGATGAACACTGAAGCTTTCTTT
CDR3aa: CASSSGMNTEAFF

j_gene: TRBJ2-1
abundance: few
v_gene: TRBV28
d_gene: TRBD2
CDR3nt: TGTGCCAGCAGTTTTAGCGGGAGGGCTGATGAGCAGTTCTTC
CDR3aa: CASSFSGRADEQFF

j_gene: TRBJ2-7
abundance: NA
v_gene: TRBV10-2
d_gene: NA
CDR3nt: TGCGCCAGCAAAGTCTCGGCTGTTTCAACCTACGAGCAGTACTTC
CDR3aa: CASKVSAVSTYEQYF

j_gene: TRBJ2-5
abundance: NA
v_gene: TRBV7-3
d_gene: TRBD1
CDR3nt: TGTGCCAGCAGCCAAGACAGGGGAAGTGGGACCCAGTACTTC
CDR3aa: CASSQDRGSGTQYF

j_gene: TRBJ1-5
abundance: NA
v_gene: TRBV7-8
d_gene: TRBD1
CDR3nt: TGTGCCAGCAGCCCCAACCGACAGGGTAACCAGCCCCGGCATTTT
CDR3aa: CASSPNRQGNQPRHF

j_gene: TRBJ2-7
abundance: NA
v_gene: TRBV28
d_gene: NA
CDR3nt: TGTGCCAGCATCGATAGGGTTAACTACGAGCAGTACTTC
CDR3aa: CASIDRVNYEQYF

j_gene: TRBJ1-1
abundance: NA
v_gene: TRBV5-1
d_gene: NA
CDR3nt: TGCGCCAGCAGCCGCGGGACAATGAACACTGAAGCTTTCTTT
CDR3aa: CASSRGTMNTEAFF

j_gene: TRBJ2-3
abundance: NA
v_gene: TRBV30
d_gene: NA
CDR3nt: TGTGCCTGGAGTGTACCCAGGGCCTCCCTTCATACGCAGTATTTT
CDR3aa: CAWSVPRASLHTQYF

j_gene: TRBJ1-6
abundance: NA
v_gene: TRBV9
d_gene: TRBD1
CDR3nt: TGTGCCAGCAGCGTACAGGGGGATAATTCACCCCTCCACTTT
CDR3aa: CASSVQGDNSPLHF

j_gene: TRBJ2-7
abundance: NA
v_gene: TRBV5-1
d_gene: TRBD1
CDR3nt: TGCGCCAGCAGCCCTCAATTACAGGGGAGCTCCTACGAGCAGTACTTC
CDR3aa: CASSPQLQGSSYEQYF